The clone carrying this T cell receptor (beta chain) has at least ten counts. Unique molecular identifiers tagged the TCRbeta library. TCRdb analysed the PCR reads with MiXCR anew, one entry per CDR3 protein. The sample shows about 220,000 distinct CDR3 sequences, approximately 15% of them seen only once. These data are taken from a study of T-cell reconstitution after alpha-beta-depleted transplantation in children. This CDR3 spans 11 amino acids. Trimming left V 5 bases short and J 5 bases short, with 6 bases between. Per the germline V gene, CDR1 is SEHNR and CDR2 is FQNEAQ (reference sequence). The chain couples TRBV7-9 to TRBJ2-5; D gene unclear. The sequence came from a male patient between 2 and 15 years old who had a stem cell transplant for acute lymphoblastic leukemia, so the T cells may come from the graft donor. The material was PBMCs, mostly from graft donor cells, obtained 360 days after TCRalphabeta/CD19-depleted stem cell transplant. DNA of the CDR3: TGTGCCAGCAGCGAAGGCGAGACCCAGTACTTC. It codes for CASSEGETQYF.